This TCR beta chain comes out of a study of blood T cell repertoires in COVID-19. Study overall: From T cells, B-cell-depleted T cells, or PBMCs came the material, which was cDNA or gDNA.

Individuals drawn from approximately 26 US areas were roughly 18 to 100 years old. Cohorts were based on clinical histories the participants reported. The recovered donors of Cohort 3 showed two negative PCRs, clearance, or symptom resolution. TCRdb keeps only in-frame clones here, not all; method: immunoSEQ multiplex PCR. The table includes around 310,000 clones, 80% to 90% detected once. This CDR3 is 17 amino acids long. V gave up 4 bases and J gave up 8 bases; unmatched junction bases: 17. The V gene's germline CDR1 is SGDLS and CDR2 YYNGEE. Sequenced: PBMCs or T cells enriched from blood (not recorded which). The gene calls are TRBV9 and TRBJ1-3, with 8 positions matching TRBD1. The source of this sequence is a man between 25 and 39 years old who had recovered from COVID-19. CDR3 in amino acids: CASSSRTGLNRVDTIYF. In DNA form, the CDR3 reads TGTGCCAGCAGCTCCCGGACAGGGTTGAATCGAGTGGACACCATATATTTT.